Presented here are 4 T cell receptor beta chains from one specimen sequenced in a study of shared clonotypes between healthy human individuals (dated by TCRdb to the early 2020s). Library preparation was by the immunoSEQ multiplex PCR assay. As stored in TCRdb, this immuneACCESS dataset retains in-frame rearrangements with V and J assigned. A fraction of the clones does not appear; measured against another copy, unresolved V genes explain less than half of the discrepancy, and the remainder lacks a known reason. Across this sample there are about 1,800,000 clones, with just under 95% seen only once. Together, the top ten hold more than 0.95% of the sample. CD8 naive samples were obtained by positive selection for CCR7 among CD45RO-negative cells, yielding a CD45RA+CCR7+ population from which TemRA cells were excluded. Sequencing used naive CD8+ T cells sorted from blood. The sample's cell subset or site label, decoded: CD45RA+CCR7+. These receptors all come from a young man in good health.

The rearrangement joins TRBV6-5 to TRBJ2-2; 8 nucleotides match TRBD1. Trimming took 5 bases from V and 1 from J; bases not matched to a gene: 3. The CDR3 has 15 amino acids. From germline, CDR1 is MNHEY and CDR2 SVGAGI. CDR3: CASSGGQENTGELFF. In DNA, the CDR3 is TGTGCCAGCAGTGGGGGACAGGAGAACACCGGGGAGCTGTTTTTT.

The chain links TRBV6-5 to TRBJ2-7; D remains unclear. CDR1 is MNHEY, CDR2 SVGAGI, per germline. CDR3 size: 13 residues. V lost 5 bases, J lost 2 bases, and 10 bases lay in between. The CDR3 region is CASSTTTTYEQYF. In nucleotides, the CDR3 is TGTGCCAGCAGTACTACTACCACCTACGAGCAGTACTTC.

About this clone itself: Different DNA sequences within this sample yield the same CDR3. V gene TRBV4-1 combines with J gene TRBJ2-7, with D hard to call. This CDR3 spans 14 amino acids. Between the trimmed V and J ends, which lost 1 base and 3 bases, there was a span of 10 bases. Germline CDR1 MGHRA, CDR2 YSYEKL. CDR3: CASSQVGINYEQYF. CDR3 DNA: TGCGCCAGCAGCCAAGTGGGTATTAACTACGAGCAGTACTTC.

The chain joins TRBV27 to TRBJ2-2, with D perhaps being TRBD1 or TRBD2 (5 bases each). The CDR3 covers 16 residues. V was pared by 0 bases and J by 5 bases, with 13 bases between. Germline lookup yields CDR1 MNHEY and CDR2 SMNVEV (reference sequence). CDR3 loop: CASSLSGGGNTGELFF. Written as DNA, the CDR3 is TGTGCCAGCAGTTTATCCGGTGGGGGTAATACCGGGGAGCTGTTTTTT.